This T cell receptor beta chain was obtained from a study of beta chain features in type 1 diabetes. Notes on the study in general: Among patients with Type 1 diabetes, TCRB CDR3s were moderately but significantly shorter in every one of the four CD4+ subsets.

Via the markers CD45RO/CCR7/CD25/CD127/CD95/CD27, stem cell-like memory, regulatory, central memory and naive CD4+ cells were sorted. The entirety of the isolated RNA underwent reverse transcription, so expressed TCRB transcripts were sequenced. Profiling relied on immunoSEQ multiplex PCR, and the TCRdb table lists in-frame clones only, not all of them. The sample includes more than 300,000 clones, 10% to 15% of them seen just once. With regard to this clone: The antigen remains unidentified.

This sequence originates from a woman under 30 with type 1 diabetes. Specimen: naive CD4+ T cells from blood.

Here the CDR3 reads CASSPRPSGSHEQYF. CDR3 sequence (DNA): TGTGCCAGCTCACCCCGGCCCAGCGGGAGCCACGAGCAGTACTTC. The gene calls are TRBV18 and TRBJ2-7, with 8 positions matching TRBD2. This CDR3 region has 15 residues. Losses at the gene ends were 3 bases for V and 5 bases for J; bases not matched to a gene: 9. Germline-derived CDR1 and CDR2 are KGHSH and LQKENI.